This paragraph reports one T cell receptor (beta chain). This sample was taken from a study of blood T cell repertoires in COVID-19. Overall study context: The United States, Italy and Spain provided the acute and convalescent COVID-19 samples.

As processed by the authors: Researchers report that nucleated cell counts were estimated from reference gene primer amplification. Generated by immunoSEQ multiplex PCR, the TCRdb table keeps only in-frame clones and is missing some. From that table come the V and J calls and clone size; the DNA was used to work out D and trimming. The data show around 76,000 clones, approximately 80% seen once. Germline lookup yields CDR1 SGHNT and CDR2 YENEEA. The CDR3 sequence is 14 residues long. V lost 1 base, J lost 2 bases, and 7 bases lay in between. A Seattle source enrolled patients during active infection and followed them longitudinally.

This chain connects TRBV11-3 to TRBJ2-3, with D possibly being TRBD1 (5 bases). The sequence came from a man aged 45 to 65 with COVID-19, enrolled during active disease. The sequencing sample was made of peripheral blood. CDR3 amino acids: CASSLGGPTDTQYF. The CDR3 DNA reads TGTGCCAGCAGCTTAGGGGGCCCCACAGATACGCAGTATTTT.